The entry that follows covers one T cell receptor beta chain sequence. What it binds is not known. This specimen belongs to a study of T cell repertoires in cytomegalovirus infection. Study summary: Public signatures in TCR beta pointed to CMV infection and matching HLA type.

MiXCR was run by TCRdb on the reads, yielding one entry per CDR3 protein. The table records around 130,000 distinct CDR3 sequences, about 24% of them present only once. Germline values: CDR1 SGHTA, CDR2 FQGNSA. Trimming removed 0 bases at V and 3 bases at J, with 12 bases between. The CDR3 runs to 15 residues. Study-wide points: Clonotypes of TCR beta that were HLA-C-restricted and CMV-specific dominated the ex vivo response.

This TCR derives from a human donor in good health (CMV status not recorded). Some clones in this sample may be carry-over from other donors' samples. Sequencing was done on a sample of PBMCs, sequenced either directly or after in vitro stimulation (not recorded which). The chain links TRBV7-2 to TRBJ2-7, with a possible D match to TRBD1 (6 bases). The CDR3 sequence: CASSLARTVYYEQYF. DNA for the CDR3: TGTGCCAGCAGCTTAGCTCGGACAGTCTACTACGAGCAGTACTTC.